At least ten counts were recorded for the clone carrying this TCR beta chain. Its antigen is unidentified. Germline loops: CDR1 DFQATT, CDR2 SNEGSKA (reference sequence). V shed 6 bases and J shed 7 bases, with 15 bases lying between them. The CDR3 totals 12 residues. This entry is derived from a study of prognosis after radiotherapy for stage I lung cancer. By two-round multiplex PCR, the TCR beta CDR3 was amplified from genomic DNA. Every TRBV and TRBJ gene had its own specific primer in first-round PCR. In TCRdb, the multiplex PCR reads were re-called with MiXCR into one record per CDR3 protein. The sample lists around 20,000 distinct CDR3 sequences; 55% were seen once. Study results and limitations: Reduced unique TCR clone counts were recorded after stereotactic body radiation therapy, with a median of about 10,000 versus 6,900.

This TCR came from a donor of 50 years or more with non-small cell lung cancer. The specimen comprised PBMCs, sampled before or after stereotactic body radiation therapy (not recorded which). V is TRBV20-1 and J is TRBJ2-5; D tentatively fits TRBD1 or TRBD2 (6 bases each). CDR3 DNA sequence: TGCAGTGCCGTACTCAAGGGGGGGACCCAGTACTTC. Its protein product is CSAVLKGGTQYF.